What follows are 23 T cell receptor beta chains derived from one specimen sequenced in a study of response to subunit inactivated influenza vaccine. From the RT-PCR reads, TCRdb called clonotypes with MiXCR, one entry per CDR3 protein. Of hundreds of thousands of distinct CDR3 sequences in the sample, around 20% were seen once. The source was PBMCs from blood, collected about 5 days after vaccination. Receptor source: a man in his fifties or sixties who received an inactivated influenza vaccine.

In its sample, this clonotype was seen a few times. J is TRBJ2-3 and V is TRBV20-1; D gene uncertain. V lost 0 bases and J 3 bases, leaving 1 base between the germline ends. This CDR3 has 11 amino acids. Looked up from germline, CDR1 is DFQATT and CDR2 is SNEGSKA (reference sequence). CDR3 sequence: CSARETDTQYF. The DNA for the CDR3 is TGCAGTGCTAGAGAGACAGATACGCAGTATTTT.

In its sample, this clonotype was seen a few times. CDR3 nucleotides: TGTGCCAGCAGTTACGGGGCTCGACAGCGCTCCTACAATGAGCAGTTCTTC. Protein: CASSYGARQRSYNEQFF. The chain has TRBV6-5 and TRBJ2-1; perhaps TRBD1 as D (5 bases). The CDR3 is 17 amino acids. Germline loops: CDR1 MNHEY, CDR2 SVGAGI. Trimming stripped 2 bases from V and 0 bases from J, with 14 bases between.

This clonotype was recorded a few times. The chain couples TRBV28 to TRBJ2-3, with 12 bases fitting TRBD2. V lost 6 bases and J lost 6; bases outside the gene matches: 7. CDR1 and CDR2 (germline): MDHEN, SYDVKM. CDR3 length: 15 residues. The CDR3 spells CASRPSGGAGDTQYF. DNA for the CDR3: TGTGCCAGCAGACCTAGCGGGGGGGCAGGGGATACGCAGTATTTT.

This clonotype was observed many times. The chain has TRBV4-3 and TRBJ2-7, with D possibly TRBD1 on 5 matching bases. Germline V lookup: CDR1 LGHNA, CDR2 YSLEER. CDR3 length equals 13 residues. Trimming took 4 bases from V and 5 from J, leaving 12 bases between them. In DNA, the CDR3 is TGCGCCAGCAGCCGGGGTCAGGGCAACGAGCAGTACTTC. Translated: CASSRGQGNEQYF.

This clonotype showed up just a few times. The chain joins TRBV6-1 to TRBJ2-7; TRBD2 matches 11 bases. With 5 bases clipped from V and 0 bases from J, the junction kept 3 bases outside the gene matches. This CDR3 is 15 amino acids long. Germline-derived CDR1 and CDR2 are MNHNS and SASEGT. The CDR3 sequence is CASSPSGGHSYEQYF. CDR3 sequence (DNA): TGTGCCAGCAGTCCTAGCGGGGGGCACTCCTACGAGCAGTACTTC.

This chain connects TRBV18 to TRBJ1-4; 9 bases map to TRBD1. Germline CDR1 KGHSH, CDR2 LQKENI. J lost 6 bases, V lost 2 bases, and 13 bases had no gene match. The CDR3 is 18 residues long. CDR3 bases: TGTGCCAGCTCACCAAACACGGGACAGGGAAGGGATTATGAAAAACTGTTTTTT. Residues: CASSPNTGQGRDYEKLFF.

The table lists this clonotype with a few counts. The chain combines TRBV12-3 or TRBV12-4 with TRBJ1-5; D ambiguous. The V end was cut by 4 bases, the J end by 4 bases, with 11 bases between. CDR3 size: 14 residues. The CDR3 is CASSSDGINQPQHF. In DNA, the CDR3 is TGTGCCAGCAGTTCGGATGGAATAAATCAGCCCCAGCATTTT.

The chain combines TRBV3-1 with TRBJ2-5; 10 bases map to TRBD2. V lost 11 bases, J lost 4 bases, and 4 bases stayed unmatched. Germline V gene data show CDR1 as LGHDT and CDR2 as YNNKEL (reference sequence). The CDR3 is 12 residues long. In nucleotides, the CDR3 is TGTGCCGGGTCTAGCGGGAGAGAGACCCAGTACTTC. Protein sequence: CAGSSGRETQYF.

This CDR3 is CSVAGGPGGEQYF. The CDR3, as DNA: TGCAGCGTAGCGGGAGGGCCAGGAGGCGAGCAGTACTTC. The chain couples TRBV29-1 to TRBJ2-7; 10 bases agree with TRBD2. This CDR3 is 13 amino acids long. CDR1 and CDR2 (germline): SQVTM, ANQGSEA. V dropped 6 bases and J dropped 6; count of bases not matched to a gene: 8.

This clonotype turned up a few times. The chain is built from TRBV28 and TRBJ2-3, with D perhaps being TRBD1 or TRBD2 (6 bases each). V dropped 2 bases and J dropped 0 bases, with 9 bases sitting between them. There are 15 residues in the CDR3. Germline lookup yields CDR1 MDHEN and CDR2 SYDVKM. The CDR3 here is CASSLPGASTDTQYF. The CDR3 nucleotides read TGTGCCAGCAGTTTACCGGGGGCTAGCACAGATACGCAGTATTTT.

This chain uses TRBV9 with TRBJ1-1, with D perhaps matching TRBD1 (5 bases). CDR1 and CDR2 from the germline V gene are SGDLS and YYNGEE. V was shortened by 2 bases and J by 7 bases, with 15 bases between the two germline ends. The CDR3 has 14 residues. The DNA of the CDR3 is TGTGCCAGCAGCGTGCCCCTCCGGGACTTTGAAGCTTTCTTT. Translated, it gives CASSVPLRDFEAFF. The whole variable domain, filled in from reference TRBV9 and TRBJ1-1, reads DSGVTQTPKHLITATGQRVTLRCSPRSGDLSVYWYQQSLDQGLQFLIQYYNGEERAKGNILERFSAQQFPDLHSELNLSSLELGDSALYFCASSVPLRDFEAFFGQGTRLTVV.

The CDR3 sequence: CAISEVVSDEAFF. CDR3 nucleotide sequence: TGTGCCATCAGTGAAGTAGTGTCAGATGAAGCTTTCTTT. The V gene is TRBV10-3, the J gene TRBJ1-1; D call uncertain. The CDR3 sequence is 13 residues long. V was shortened by 3 bases and J by 7 bases, with 12 bases between the two germline ends. Germline-derived CDR1 and CDR2 are ENHRY and SYGVKD.

A few counts support this clonotype. V gene TRBV20-1 combines with J gene TRBJ2-7; D remains ambiguous. The CDR3 is made up of 12 amino acids. In germline, CDR1 is DFQATT, CDR2 SNEGSKA (reference sequence). Trimming removed 5 bases from V and 1 base from J, with 9 bases in between. DNA for the CDR3: TGCAGTGCTCCGGGCCCATCCTACGAGCAGTACTTC. Amino acid sequence: CSAPGPSYEQYF.

This clonotype was seen many times. V usage is TRBV9 and J usage is TRBJ2-1; D is ambiguous. The germline V and J ends were trimmed by 0 bases and 5 bases, with 3 bases remaining between them. The CDR3 has 12 residues. Germline-derived CDR1 and CDR2 are SGDLS and YYNGEE. The chain's CDR3 is CASSVGHNEQFF. For the CDR3, the DNA is TGTGCCAGCAGCGTAGGTCACAATGAGCAGTTCTTC.

This clonotype was recorded a few times. The chain recombines TRBV24-1 with TRBJ2-2; D gene uncertain. The ends were cut back, 7 bases at V and 8 bases at J, with 13 bases in the middle. Germline CDR1 is KGHDR and CDR2 is SFDVKD. There are 13 residues in the CDR3. CDR3 protein: CATSHLLRGELFF. The CDR3, as DNA: TGTGCCACCAGCCATCTCTTACGAGGGGAGCTGTTTTTT.

This clonotype was recorded a few times. V gene TRBV10-3 combines with J gene TRBJ2-1; TRBD2 agrees at 9 bases. The ends lost 5 bases at V and 7 bases at J; junction bases unmatched: 9. This CDR3 is built from 15 residues. CDR1 is ENHRY and CDR2 is SYGVKD in the germline V gene. The CDR3 here is CAISTAGGPGNEQFF. The CDR3 nucleotides read TGTGCCATCAGTACCGCGGGGGGGCCCGGGAATGAGCAGTTCTTC.

The chain links TRBV24-1 to TRBJ2-3, with TRBD2 matching over 10 bases. This CDR3 is built from 16 residues. Per the germline V gene, CDR1 is KGHDR and CDR2 is SFDVKD. J gave up 4 bases and V 0 bases, and 3 bases lay outside the gene matches. This CDR3 is CATSDLGLAGADTQYF. CDR3 nucleotides: TGTGCCACCAGTGATTTGGGTCTAGCGGGAGCAGATACGCAGTATTTT.

This chain uses TRBV10-2 with TRBJ2-1; D remains unclear. Trimming took off 0 bases at V and 9 bases at J, with 18 bases between the two ends. There are 16 residues in the CDR3. Germline V lookup: CDR1 WSHSY, CDR2 SAAADI. The CDR3 region is CASSESSAERAFEQFF. In nucleotides, the CDR3 is TGCGCCAGCAGTGAGTCCTCGGCCGAACGGGCATTTGAGCAGTTCTTC.

Ten or more counts support this clonotype. CDR3 DNA sequence: TGCAGTGCTAGAGACGCACAGGGGGACACTGAAGCTTTCTTT. Its protein is CSARDAQGDTEAFF. The chain combines TRBV20-1 with TRBJ1-1; 8 nucleotides line up with TRBD1. The CDR3 consists of 14 residues. The J segment lost 3 bases and the V segment lost 0 bases, leaving 3 bases of the junction unmatched. The germline CDR1 and CDR2 sequences are DFQATT and SNEGSKA (reference sequence).

The chain combines TRBV5-1 with TRBJ1-2; possibly TRBD1 for D (6 bases). The V gene's germline CDR1 is SGHRS and CDR2 YFSETQ. Trimming left V 4 bases short and J 0 bases short, with 13 bases between. This CDR3 has 15 amino acids. The CDR3 region has the DNA TGCGCCAGCAGCCAGAGGGACACTTCTAACTATGGCTACACCTTC. Translating gives CASSQRDTSNYGYTF.

CDR3 amino acids: CSARVPGLRNTGELFF. Written as DNA, the CDR3 is TGCAGTGCTAGAGTACCGGGACTTCGGAACACCGGGGAGCTGTTTTTT. This chain connects TRBV20-1 to TRBJ2-2; D is perhaps TRBD2 (6 bases). Trimming took off 1 base at V and 1 base at J, with 13 bases between the two ends. CDR1 DFQATT and CDR2 SNEGSKA come from the germline V gene (reference sequence). The CDR3 consists of 16 residues.

The V gene is TRBV20-1, the J gene TRBJ1-1; no clear D gene. Germline V gene sequence: CDR1 DFQATT, CDR2 SNEGSKA (reference sequence). Trimming left V 3 bases short and J 0 bases short, with 8 bases between. The length of the CDR3 is 13 residues. The CDR3 is CSASSGMNTEAFF. In nucleotides, the CDR3 is TGCAGTGCTAGTTCGGGAATGAACACTGAAGCTTTCTTT.

The table lists this clonotype with a few counts. The rearrangement uses TRBV5-1 and TRBJ2-7; TRBD2 agrees at 9 bases. The J segment lost 6 bases and the V segment lost 4 bases, leaving 14 bases of the junction unmatched. In germline, CDR1 is SGHRS, CDR2 YFSETQ. The CDR3 consists of 16 residues. The CDR3 coding sequence is TGCGCCAGCAGCGCCCGGACTAGCGATTACGATCGCGAGCAGTACTTC. Residues: CASSARTSDYDREQYF.